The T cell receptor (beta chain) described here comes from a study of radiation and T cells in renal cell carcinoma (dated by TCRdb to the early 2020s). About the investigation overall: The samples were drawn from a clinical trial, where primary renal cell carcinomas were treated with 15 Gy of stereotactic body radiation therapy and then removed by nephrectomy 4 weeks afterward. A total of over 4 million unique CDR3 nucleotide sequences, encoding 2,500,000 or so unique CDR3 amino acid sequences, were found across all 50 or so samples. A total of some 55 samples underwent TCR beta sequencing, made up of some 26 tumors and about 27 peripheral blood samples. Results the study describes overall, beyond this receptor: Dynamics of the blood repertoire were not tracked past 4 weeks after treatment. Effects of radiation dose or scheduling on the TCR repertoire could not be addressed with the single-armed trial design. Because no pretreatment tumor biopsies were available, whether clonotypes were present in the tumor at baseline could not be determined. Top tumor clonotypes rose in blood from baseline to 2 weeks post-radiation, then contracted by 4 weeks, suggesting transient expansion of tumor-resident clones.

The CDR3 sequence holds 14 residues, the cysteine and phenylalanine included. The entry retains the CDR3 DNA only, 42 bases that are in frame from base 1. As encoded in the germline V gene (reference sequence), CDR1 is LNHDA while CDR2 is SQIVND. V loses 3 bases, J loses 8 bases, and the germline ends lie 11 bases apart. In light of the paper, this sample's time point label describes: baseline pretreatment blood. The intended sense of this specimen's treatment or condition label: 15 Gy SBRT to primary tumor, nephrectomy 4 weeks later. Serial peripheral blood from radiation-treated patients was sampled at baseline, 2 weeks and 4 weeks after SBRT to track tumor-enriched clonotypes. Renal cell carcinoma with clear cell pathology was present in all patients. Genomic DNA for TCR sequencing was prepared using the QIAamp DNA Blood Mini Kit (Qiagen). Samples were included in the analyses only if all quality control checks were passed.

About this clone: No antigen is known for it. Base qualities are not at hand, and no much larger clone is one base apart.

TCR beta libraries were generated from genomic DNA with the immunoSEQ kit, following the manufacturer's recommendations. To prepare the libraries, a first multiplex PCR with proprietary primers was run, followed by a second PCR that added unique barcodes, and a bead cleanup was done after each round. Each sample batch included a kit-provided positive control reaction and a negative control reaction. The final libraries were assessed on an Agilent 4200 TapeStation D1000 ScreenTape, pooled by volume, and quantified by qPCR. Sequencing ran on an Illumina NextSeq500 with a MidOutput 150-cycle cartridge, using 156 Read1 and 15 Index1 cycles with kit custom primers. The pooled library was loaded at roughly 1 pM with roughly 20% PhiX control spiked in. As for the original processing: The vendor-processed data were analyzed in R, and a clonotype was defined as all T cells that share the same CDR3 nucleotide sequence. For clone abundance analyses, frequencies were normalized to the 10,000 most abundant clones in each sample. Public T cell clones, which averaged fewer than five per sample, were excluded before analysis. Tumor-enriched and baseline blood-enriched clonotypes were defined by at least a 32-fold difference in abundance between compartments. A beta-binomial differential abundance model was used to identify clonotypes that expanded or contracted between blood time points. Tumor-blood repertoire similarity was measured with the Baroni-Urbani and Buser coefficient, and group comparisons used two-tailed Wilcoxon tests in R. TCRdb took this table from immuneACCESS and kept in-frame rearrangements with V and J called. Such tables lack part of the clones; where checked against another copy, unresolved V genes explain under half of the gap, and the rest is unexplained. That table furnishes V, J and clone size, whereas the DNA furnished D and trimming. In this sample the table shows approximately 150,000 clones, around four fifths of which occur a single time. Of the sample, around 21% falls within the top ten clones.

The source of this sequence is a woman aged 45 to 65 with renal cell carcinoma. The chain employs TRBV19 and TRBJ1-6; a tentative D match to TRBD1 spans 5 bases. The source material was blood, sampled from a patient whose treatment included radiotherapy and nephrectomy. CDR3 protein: CASSIRQGYSPLHF. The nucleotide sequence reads TGTGCCAGTAGTATCAGGCAGGGTTATTCACCCCTCCACTTT.